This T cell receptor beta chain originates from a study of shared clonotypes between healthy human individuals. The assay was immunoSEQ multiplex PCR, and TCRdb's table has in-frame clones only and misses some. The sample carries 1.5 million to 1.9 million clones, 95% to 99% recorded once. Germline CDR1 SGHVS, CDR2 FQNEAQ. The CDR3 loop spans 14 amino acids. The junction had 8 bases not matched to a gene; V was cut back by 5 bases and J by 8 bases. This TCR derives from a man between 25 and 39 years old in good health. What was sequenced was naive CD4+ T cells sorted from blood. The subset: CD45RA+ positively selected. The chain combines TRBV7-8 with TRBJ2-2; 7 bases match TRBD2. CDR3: CASSVRTSRGELFF. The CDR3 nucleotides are TGTGCCAGCAGCGTACGGACTAGTCGGGGGGAGCTGTTTTTT. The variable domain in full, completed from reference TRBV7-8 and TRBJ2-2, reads GAGVSQSPRYKVAKRGQDVALRCDPISGHVSLFWYQQALGQGPEFLTYFQNEAQLDKSGLPSDRFFAERPEGSVSTLKIQRTQQEDSAVYLCASSVRTSRGELFFGEGSRLTVL.